The clone carrying this T cell receptor beta chain was seen only a few times. The antigen remains unidentified. Hyperthyroidism patients, all newly diagnosed, had under 2 months' duration and ages of 18 to 65. Researchers turned away patients with other autoimmune diseases, uncontrolled infections, pregnancy or lactation. Germline lookup yields CDR1 LNHDA and CDR2 SQIVND (reference sequence). The CDR3 has 15 amino acids. V shed 11 bases, J shed 3 bases, and the junction held 16 bases outside the gene matches. This sample is part of a study of Graves' ophthalmopathy and Graves' hyperthyroidism. Study-wide results and limits: Forecasting of ophthalmopathy progression by the model achieved almost 71% sensitivity and around 77% specificity. Blood contained most expanded thyroid clonotypes exceeding 0.001 frequency.

Transcripts of RNA were the source for amplifying TCR beta CDR3 regions. First-round RT-PCR used HTBI primers; second-round multiplex PCR followed. TCRdb reprocessed the multiplex PCR reads with MiXCR, giving one entry per CDR3 protein. The top ten hold approximately 10% of the sample, which has roughly 1.1 million distinct CDR3 sequences, less than 45% seen once. The V and J genes are TRBV19 and TRBJ2-7; 7 bases map to TRBD1. Sequencing used peripheral blood or thyroid tissue (not recorded which). The clonotype comes from an adult man with Graves' hyperthyroidism. The CDR3 region is CADWTGTETFYEQYF. As DNA, the CDR3 is TGTGCCGATTGGACCGGGACAGAAACCTTCTACGAGCAGTACTTC.